This T cell receptor (beta chain) was identified in a study of CD8 T cells in ankylosing spondylitis. Regarding the study as a whole: Reactive arthritis synovial fluid and blood were previously reported to contain some motif variants. Reportedly, significant enrichment of disease-linked clones occurred in matched ankylosing spondylitis synovial fluid. There was a TCR beta motif, made of roughly eight highly homologous variants, that appeared characteristic of ankylosing spondylitis blood.

Quantitative barcoded 5'-RACE was used to prepare TCR beta libraries. TCRdb itself ran the 5' RACE reads through MiXCR, one entry per CDR3 protein. The data show some 290,000 distinct CDR3 sequences, approximately 20% seen once. V dropped 4 bases and J dropped 5 bases, with 13 bases sitting between them. CDR1 DFQATT and CDR2 SNEGSKA come from the germline V gene (reference sequence). The CDR3 contains 13 residues. In the case of this clonotype: Antigen: not known.

The sequencing sample was made of blood, either unsorted or a sorted T cell fraction (not recorded which). This TCR was sampled from a male donor with ankylosing spondylitis or in good health (not recorded which). This sequence joins TRBV20-1 and TRBJ2-3; no firm D call. CDR3 sequence: CSATGPVGDTQYF. The CDR3 DNA reads TGCAGTGCTACCGGTCCGGTGGGAGATACGCAGTATTTT.